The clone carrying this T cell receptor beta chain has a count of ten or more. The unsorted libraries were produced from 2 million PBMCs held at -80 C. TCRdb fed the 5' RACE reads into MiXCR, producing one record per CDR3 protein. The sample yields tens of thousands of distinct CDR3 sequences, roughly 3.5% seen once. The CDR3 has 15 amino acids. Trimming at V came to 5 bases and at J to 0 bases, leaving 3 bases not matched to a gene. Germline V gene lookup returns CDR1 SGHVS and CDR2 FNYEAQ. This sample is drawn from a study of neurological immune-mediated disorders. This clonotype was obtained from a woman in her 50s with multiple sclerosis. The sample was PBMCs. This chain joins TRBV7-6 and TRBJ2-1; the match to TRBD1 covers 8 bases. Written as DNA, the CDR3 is TGTGCCAGCAGCCCGGACAGGGTCTCCTACAATGAGCAGTTCTTC. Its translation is CASSPDRVSYNEQFF.